The rows below give T cell receptor beta chains drawn from one sample of a study of cytomegalovirus exposure and HLA in healthy donors. Method: immunoSEQ multiplex PCR; TCRdb's copy keeps in-frame clones and lacks some. This table holds 150,000 to 180,000 clones, roughly 81% found once. The sequenced material came from PBMCs. These receptors were taken from a woman in her late teens or twenties in good health and CMV-seronegative. Both conserved end residues are part of each CDR3. Fields, in order: D gene, J gene, V gene, clone size, CDR3 protein, CDR3 DNA. The D gene is left open where the match is weak. A row's size may be missing; if present it is once, few, many or a size class.

-,TRBJ2-2,TRBV15,-,CATHMGVHTGELFF,TGTGCCACCCATATGGGAGTGCACACCGGGGAGCTGTTTTTT
-,TRBJ2-3,TRBV6-1,-,CASSDGAVGLDTQYF,TGTGCCAGCAGTGATGGGGCGGTGGGGTTAGATACGCAGTATTTT
-,TRBJ2-1,TRBV27,-,CASSRPGYDEQFF,TGTGCCAGCAGCCGGCCGGGGTACGATGAGCAGTTCTTC
-,TRBJ1-1,TRBV2,-,CASSRRGGSTEAFF,TGTGCCAGCAGCCGACGAGGGGGTTCTACTGAAGCTTTCTTT
-,TRBJ2-1,TRBV27,-,CASRRGTTSLSYNEQFF,TGTGCCAGCAGGCGAGGGACAACATCTCTCTCCTACAATGAGCAGTTCTTC
-,TRBJ1-2,TRBV27,-,CASSQVSTPPGYTF,TGTGCCAGCAGTCAAGTTAGCACCCCGCCTGGCTACACCTTC
-,TRBJ1-1,TRBV7-2,once,CASSLGANTEAFF,TGTGCCAGCAGCTTAGGAGCGAACACTGAAGCTTTCTTT
TRBD2,TRBJ2-7,TRBV7-2,-,CASSERSGPTYEQYF,TGTGCCAGCAGCGAGCGTAGCGGGCCGACCTACGAGCAGTACTTC
-,TRBJ2-5,TRBV7-2,-,CASSPSHGPQETQYF,TGTGCCAGCAGCCCTAGCCATGGGCCCCAAGAGACCCAGTACTTC
-,TRBJ2-7,TRBV5-4,-,CASSLAGTEAYEQYF,TGTGCCAGCAGCTTGGCCGGGACTGAGGCCTACGAGCAGTACTTC
-,TRBJ1-5,TRBV5-1,-,CASSLGKQGHQPQHF,TGCGCCAGCAGCTTGGGGAAGCAGGGGCATCAGCCCCAGCATTTT
-,TRBJ1-5,TRBV10-3,-,CAISEQGNNQPQHF,TGTGCCATCAGTGAGCAGGGTAACAATCAGCCCCAGCATTTT
-,TRBJ1-2,TRBV7-9,-,CASSLGRAGLTNYGYTF,TGTGCCAGCAGCTTAGGGCGGGCAGGACTAACAAACTATGGCTACACCTTC
-,TRBJ2-5,TRBV28,-,CASRPDSFQETQYF,TGTGCCAGCAGGCCCGACAGCTTCCAAGAGACCCAGTACTTC
TRBD1,TRBJ1-5,TRBV6-1,-,CASKTGDSNQPQHF,TGTGCCAGCAAAACAGGGGATAGCAATCAGCCCCAGCATTTT
TRBD2,TRBJ2-3,TRBV4-2,-,CASSQPSGGADTQYF,TGTGCCAGCAGCCAACCTAGCGGGGGGGCAGATACGCAGTATTTT
TRBD2,TRBJ2-3,TRBV6-5,-,CASSYLAGVDTQYF,TGTGCCAGCAGTTACCTAGCGGGGGTAGATACGCAGTATTTT
-,TRBJ2-1,TRBV11-2,-,CASSSSPRNEQFF,TGTGCCAGCAGCTCCTCTCCCCGCAATGAGCAGTTCTTC
TRBD2,TRBJ2-1,TRBV4-3,-,CASSQGARGGSYNEQFF,TGCGCCAGCAGCCAAGGAGCTCGGGGGGGGTCCTACAATGAGCAGTTCTTC
-,TRBJ2-1,TRBV5-1,-,CASKGTASYNEQFF,TGCGCCAGCAAAGGGACTGCCTCCTACAATGAGCAGTTCTTC
-,TRBJ2-7,TRBV18,-,CASSPNPSGNYEQYF,TGTGCCAGCTCACCCAATCCGTCCGGGAACTACGAGCAGTACTTC
-,TRBJ2-5,TRBV2,-,CASTARAEETQYF,TGTGCCAGCACCGCCAGGGCGGAAGAGACCCAGTACTTC
-,TRBJ2-7,TRBV6-6,-,CASSQGGVPNYEQYF,TGTGCCAGCAGTCAAGGAGGGGTCCCCAACTACGAGCAGTACTTC
TRBD1,TRBJ1-5,TRBV6-1,-,CASSELRGTGGNQPQHF,TGTGCCAGCAGTGAACTCAGAGGGACAGGGGGCAATCAGCCCCAGCATTTT
-,TRBJ1-5,TRBV5-1,-,CASSSGLLEDQPQHF,TGCGCCAGCAGCAGCGGGTTACTCGAGGATCAGCCCCAGCATTTT
-,TRBJ2-7,TRBV6-1,once,CASSEAGWEQYF,TGTGCCAGCAGTGAGGCTGGTTGGGAGCAGTACTTC
TRBD1,TRBJ2-5,TRBV6-5,-,CASSNRQGQETQYF,TGTGCCAGCAGTAACCGACAGGGTCAAGAGACCCAGTACTTC
-,TRBJ1-5,TRBV29-1,-,CSVGQGGNQPQHF,TGCAGCGTTGGCCAGGGTGGGAATCAGCCCCAGCATTTT
-,TRBJ2-2,TRBV7-2,-,CASSLARQHTGELFF,TGTGCCAGCAGCTTAGCGCGGCAGCACACCGGGGAGCTGTTTTTT
TRBD2,TRBJ2-3,TRBV30,-,CAWSGRRGGSTDTQYF,TGTGCCTGGAGCGGTAGGCGGGGGGGGAGCACAGATACGCAGTATTTT
-,TRBJ2-6,TRBV6-1,-,CASSRETSGANVLTF,TGTGCCAGCAGTCGGGAAACTTCTGGGGCCAACGTCCTGACTTTC
TRBD1,TRBJ2-7,TRBV7-9,-,CASRRQGLADEQYF,TGTGCCAGCAGGAGACAGGGCCTTGCCGACGAGCAGTACTTC
-,TRBJ2-6,TRBV5-5,-,CASEVYPSSGANVLTF,TGTGCCAGCGAGGTGTACCCGAGCTCTGGGGCCAACGTCCTGACTTTC
-,TRBJ1-1,TRBV30,-,CAWRRSPNTEAFF,TGTGCCTGGAGGCGAAGTCCGAACACTGAAGCTTTCTTT
TRBD2,TRBJ2-3,TRBV7-8,-,CASSLLGGGRSTDTQYF,TGTGCCAGCAGCTTACTGGGCGGGGGGAGGAGCACAGATACGCAGTATTTT
-,TRBJ2-7,TRBV5-4,-,CASSLGGRVYEQYF,TGTGCCAGCAGCTTGGGGGGCAGGGTCTACGAGCAGTACTTC
-,TRBJ1-2,TRBV13,-,CASSWTDYGYTF,TGTGCCAGCAGCTGGACAGATTATGGCTACACCTTC
-,TRBJ2-7,TRBV28,-,CASSFGTLREQYF,TGTGCCAGCAGTTTTGGGACACTCCGCGAGCAGTACTTC
TRBD1,TRBJ2-7,TRBV2,-,CASSERGTGNNQDF,TGTGCCAGCAGTGAGAGGGGGACAGGGAACAACCAGGACTTC
TRBD1,TRBJ2-5,TRBV29-1,-,CSVAGTGLRETQYF,TGCAGCGTCGCCGGGACAGGGTTGCGGGAGACCCAGTACTTC
-,TRBJ1-5,TRBV19,-,CASRDGGLVGPQHF,TGTGCCAGCCGCGATGGTGGTCTTGTTGGGCCCCAGCATTTT
-,TRBJ2-4,TRBV28,-,CASSFLDSPKNIQYF,TGTGCCAGCAGTTTCTTGGACAGCCCCAAAAACATTCAGTACTTC
-,TRBJ2-3,TRBV4-3,-,CASSLEPRGGDTQYF,TGCGCCAGCAGCCTCGAACCGCGGGGCGGAGATACGCAGTATTTT
TRBD1,TRBJ2-6,TRBV11-2,-,CASAGGQGVPPGANVLTF,TGTGCCAGCGCCGGCGGACAGGGGGTCCCCCCTGGGGCCAACGTCCTGACTTTC
-,TRBJ2-5,TRBV9,once,CASSPKQGRPEETQYF,TGCGCCAGCAGCCCTAAGCAGGGCAGACCTGAGGAGACCCAGTACTTC
-,TRBJ1-5,TRBV22-1,-,CPGSARQGARQPQHF,TGTCCTGGGAGCGCCCGACAGGGGGCACGGCAGCCCCAGCATTTT
-,TRBJ2-7,TRBV7-6,-,CASSRESGYEQYF,TGTGCCAGCAGCCGAGAGTCGGGGTACGAGCAGTACTTC
TRBD1,TRBJ1-1,TRBV27,-,CASSFDRVGNTEAFF,TGTGCCAGCAGTTTCGACAGGGTAGGGAACACTGAAGCTTTCTTT
TRBD1,TRBJ2-7,TRBV10-3,-,CAIREARGQGLFEQYF,TGTGCCATCAGGGAGGCTAGGGGACAGGGGCTCTTCGAGCAGTACTTC
-,TRBJ1-2,TRBV16,-,CASSSQPALAYGYTF,TGTGCCAGCAGCTCCCAACCCGCCTTAGCCTATGGCTACACCTTC
TRBD1,TRBJ2-2,TRBV7-2,once,CASNTDRVETGELFF,TGTGCCAGCAATACGGACAGGGTGGAAACCGGGGAGCTGTTTTTT
TRBD1,TRBJ1-5,TRBV27,-,CASWRQGSNQPQHF,TGTGCCAGCTGGCGACAGGGGAGCAATCAGCCCCAGCATTTT
-,TRBJ2-7,TRBV6-1,-,CASSERGSRGYEQYF,TGTGCCAGCAGTGAAAGGGGGAGTCGCGGCTACGAGCAGTACTTC